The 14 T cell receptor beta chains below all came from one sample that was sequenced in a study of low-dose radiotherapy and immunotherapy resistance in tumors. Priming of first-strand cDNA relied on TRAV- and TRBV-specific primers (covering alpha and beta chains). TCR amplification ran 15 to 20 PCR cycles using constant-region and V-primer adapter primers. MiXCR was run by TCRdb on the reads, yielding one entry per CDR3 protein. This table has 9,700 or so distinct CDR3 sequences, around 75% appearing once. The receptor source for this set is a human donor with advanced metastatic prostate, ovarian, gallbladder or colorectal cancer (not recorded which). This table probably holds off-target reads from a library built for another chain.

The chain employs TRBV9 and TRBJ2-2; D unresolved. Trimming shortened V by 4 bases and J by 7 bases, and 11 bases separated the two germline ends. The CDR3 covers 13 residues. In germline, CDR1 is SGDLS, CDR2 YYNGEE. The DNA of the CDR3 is TGTGCCAGCAGCTCCCCTCCGATCGGGGAGCTGTTTTTT. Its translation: CASSSPPIGELFF.

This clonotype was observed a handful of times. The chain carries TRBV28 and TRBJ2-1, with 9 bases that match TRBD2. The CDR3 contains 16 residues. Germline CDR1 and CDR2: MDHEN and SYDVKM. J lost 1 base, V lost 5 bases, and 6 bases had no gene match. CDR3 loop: CASSTISGGSYNEQFF. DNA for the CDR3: TGTGCCAGCAGTACAATTAGCGGGGGTTCCTACAATGAGCAGTTCTTC.

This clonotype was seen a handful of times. In DNA, the CDR3 is TGTGCCAGCAGCCCAAGTTCTGGACAACTAGCCAAAAACATTCAGTACTTC. Amino acid sequence: CASSPSSGQLAKNIQYF. The rearrangement joins TRBV11-1 to TRBJ2-4, with D perhaps matching TRBD1 (5 bases). The CDR3 consists of 17 residues. Germline V CDR1 and CDR2: SGHAT, FQDESV (reference sequence). Trimming shortened V by 5 bases and J by 0 bases, and 17 bases separated the two germline ends.

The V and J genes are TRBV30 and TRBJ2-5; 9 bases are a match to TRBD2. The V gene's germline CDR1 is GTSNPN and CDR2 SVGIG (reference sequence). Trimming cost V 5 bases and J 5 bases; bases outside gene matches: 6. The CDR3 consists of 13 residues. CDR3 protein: CAWGVAGVETQYF. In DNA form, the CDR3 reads TGTGCCTGGGGAGTAGCGGGAGTGGAGACCCAGTACTTC.

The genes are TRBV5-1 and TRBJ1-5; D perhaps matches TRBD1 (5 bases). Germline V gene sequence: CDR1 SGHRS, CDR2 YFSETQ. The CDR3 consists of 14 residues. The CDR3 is CGPYQPGRGQPQHF. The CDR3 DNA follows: TGCGGCCCCTATCAGCCAGGGAGGGGTCAGCCCCAGCATTTT.

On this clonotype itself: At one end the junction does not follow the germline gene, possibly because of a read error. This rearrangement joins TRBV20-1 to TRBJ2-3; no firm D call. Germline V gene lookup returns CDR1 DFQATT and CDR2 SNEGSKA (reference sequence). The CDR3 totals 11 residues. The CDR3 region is CSASSTNTQYF. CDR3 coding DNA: TGCAGTGCTAGTAGCACAAATACGCAGTATTTT.

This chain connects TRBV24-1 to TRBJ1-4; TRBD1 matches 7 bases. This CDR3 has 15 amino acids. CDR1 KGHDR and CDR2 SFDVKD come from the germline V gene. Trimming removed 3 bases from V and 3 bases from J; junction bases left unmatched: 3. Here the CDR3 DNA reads TGTGCCACCAGTGATACAGGGGCCGCTAATGAAAAACTGTTTTTT. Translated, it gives CATSDTGAANEKLFF.

The CDR3 DNA follows: TGTGCCAGCAGCGTCGCGTCGAGCTCCTACAATGAGCAGTTCTTC. Translating it yields CASSVASSSYNEQFF. The J gene is TRBJ2-1, the V gene TRBV9; unclear D gene. With 2 bases removed from V and 0 bases from J, the gap between germline ends came to 9 bases. The germline gives CDR1 SGDLS, CDR2 YYNGEE. The CDR3 sequence is 15 residues long.

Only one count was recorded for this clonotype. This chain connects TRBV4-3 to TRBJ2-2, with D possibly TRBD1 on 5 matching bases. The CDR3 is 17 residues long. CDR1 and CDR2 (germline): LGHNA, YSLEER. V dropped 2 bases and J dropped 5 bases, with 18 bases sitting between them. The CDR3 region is CASSQSIRVEWTGELFF. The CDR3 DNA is TGCGCCAGCAGCCAATCAATCAGGGTAGAATGGACCGGGGAGCTGTTTTTT.

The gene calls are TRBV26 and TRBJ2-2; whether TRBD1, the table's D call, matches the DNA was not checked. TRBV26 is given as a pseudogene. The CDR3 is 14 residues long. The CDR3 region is CASRPGSYTGELFF. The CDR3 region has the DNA TGTGCCAGCAGACCCGGGTCCTACACCGGGGAGCTGTTTTTT.

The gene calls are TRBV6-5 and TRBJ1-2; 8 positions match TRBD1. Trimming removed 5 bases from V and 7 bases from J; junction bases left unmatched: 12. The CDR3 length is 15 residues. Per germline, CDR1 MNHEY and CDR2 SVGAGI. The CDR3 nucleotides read TGTGCCAGCAGTATGTCAGGGGGCAGTCCCCGTGGCTACACCTTC. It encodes CASSMSGGSPRGYTF.

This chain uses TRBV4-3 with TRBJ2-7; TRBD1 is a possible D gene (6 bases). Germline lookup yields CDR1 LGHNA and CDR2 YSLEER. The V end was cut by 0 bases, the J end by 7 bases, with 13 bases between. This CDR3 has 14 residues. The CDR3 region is CASSQEAGQLEQYF. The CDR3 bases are TGCGCCAGCAGCCAAGAGGCAGGACAGCTGGAGCAGTACTTC.

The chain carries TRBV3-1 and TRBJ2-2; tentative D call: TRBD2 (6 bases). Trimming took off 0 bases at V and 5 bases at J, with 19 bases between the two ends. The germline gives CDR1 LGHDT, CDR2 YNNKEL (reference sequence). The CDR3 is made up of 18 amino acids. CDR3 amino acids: CASSQEGSTGLRTGELFF. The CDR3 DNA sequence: TGTGCCAGCAGCCAAGAGGGCTCGACGGGACTCCGTACCGGGGAGCTGTTTTTT.

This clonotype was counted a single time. The CDR3 DNA reads as TGTGCCAGCAGTTTCGCCCTGTCAGAAAGAATGAACACTGAAGCTTTCTTT. Translating gives CASSFALSERMNTEAFF. The chain recombines TRBV28 with TRBJ1-1; the D is unclear. The CDR3 spans 17 residues. The ends were cut back, 3 bases at V and 0 bases at J, with 17 bases in the middle. The germline V gene encodes CDR1 MDHEN and CDR2 SYDVKM.